This T cell receptor beta chain was sequenced during a study of CD8+CD57+ T cells in acquired aplastic anemia. Overall study context: DNA recovered from sorted CD4+ and CD8+ cells had a mean of about 3 ug. Healthy donors averaged roughly 11 million reads for CD4+ cells.

According to the study, genomic DNA was the template for TCR beta VDJ and CDR3 profiling. Each CDR3 protein is one row after TCRdb ran MiXCR on the reads. The sample comprises 150,000 to 200,000 distinct CDR3 sequences, approximately 43% of which are singletons, and 1.1% rests with the top ten. Whole-study results and caveats: Patients and controls were found to share 25 to 30 CD8+ CDR3 sequences.

Comment on this clonotype: The antigen remains undetermined.

The sequenced sample was sorted CD4+, CD8+, or CD8+CD57+ T cells (not recorded which) from PBMCs. The TCR was taken from a human donor in good health.

The CDR3 loop is CASSVEDLADTQYF. As DNA, the CDR3 is TGTGCCAGCAGCGTAGAGGATTTAGCAGATACGCAGTATTTT. The V gene is TRBV9, the J gene TRBJ2-3; D unresolved. V lost 0 bases and J 4 bases, leaving 9 bases between the germline ends. The CDR3 length is 14 residues. Germline V gives CDR1 SGDLS, CDR2 YYNGEE.